The 25 T cell receptor beta chains in this list originate from one sample, sequenced in a study of cytomegalovirus exposure and HLA in healthy donors. The primer mix had 60 Vbeta and 13 Jbeta primers. The protocol was immunoSEQ multiplex PCR, while the TCRdb copy is restricted to in-frame clones and leaves out a portion. The repertoire consists of over 120,000 clones, with around three quarters occurring once and the leading ten covering 2.1%. The sample comprised PBMCs. The receptors here all came from a woman aged 55-69 years in good health and CMV-seropositive.

The chain carries TRBV5-1 and TRBJ1-2; D gene ambiguous. Between the trimmed V and J ends, which lost 4 bases and 8 bases, there was a span of 15 bases. The CDR3 is made up of 13 amino acids. CDR1 is SGHRS and CDR2 is YFSETQ in the germline V gene. CDR3 nucleotide sequence: TGCGCCAGCAGCCGCGGGAATAGCCAGGGCTACACCTTC. The encoded protein is CASSRGNSQGYTF. The full variable domain, with the rest looked up from reference TRBV5-1 and TRBJ1-2, is KAGVTQTPRYLIKTRGQQVTLSCSPISGHRSVSWYQQTPGQGLQFLFEYFSETQRNKGNFPGRFSGRQFSNSRSEMNVSTLELGDSALYLCASSRGNSQGYTFGSGTRLTVV.

The gene calls are TRBV7-8 and TRBJ1-4; D gene unclear. The V end was cut by 0 bases, the J end by 4 bases, with 9 bases between. Germline V lookup: CDR1 SGHVS, CDR2 FQNEAQ. This CDR3 has 15 residues. The CDR3 sequence is CASSLAERSNEKLFF. CDR3 DNA sequence: TGTGCCAGCAGCTTAGCCGAGCGGAGTAATGAAAAACTGTTTTTT. The whole variable domain, filled in from reference TRBV7-8 and TRBJ1-4, reads GAGVSQSPRYKVAKRGQDVALRCDPISGHVSLFWYQQALGQGPEFLTYFQNEAQLDKSGLPSDRFFAERPEGSVSTLKIQRTQQEDSAVYLCASSLAERSNEKLFFGSGTQLSVL.

The CDR3 DNA follows: TGCGCCAGCAGCAACCCCACGGTTACCTTGCAAGAGACCCAGTACTTC. It encodes CASSNPTVTLQETQYF. The chain is built from TRBV4-1 and TRBJ2-5; D is unresolved. Germline CDR1 is MGHRA and CDR2 is YSYEKL. The CDR3 is 16 residues long. Trimming shortened V by 5 bases and J by 2 bases, and 18 bases separated the two germline ends.

The J gene is TRBJ2-7, the V gene TRBV7-3; TRBD1 matches at 9 bases. The ends lost 4 bases at V and 7 bases at J; junction bases unmatched: 11. Germline V gene data show CDR1 as SGHTA and CDR2 as FQGTGA. This CDR3 is built from 15 residues. CDR3 region: CASSSLGDRVREQYF. CDR3 in DNA: TGTGCCAGCAGCTCCCTGGGGGACAGGGTTAGGGAGCAGTACTTC.

This clone was found a few times. This chain joins TRBV28 and TRBJ1-2; D call uncertain. The CDR3 loop spans 14 amino acids. The germline V gene encodes CDR1 MDHEN and CDR2 SYDVKM. V was cut by 2 bases and J by 0 bases, with 7 bases left in between. The CDR3 nucleotides read TGTGCCAGCAGTTTAGAGTTAGCTAACTATGGCTACACCTTC. It encodes CASSLELANYGYTF.

DNA of the CDR3: TGTGCCAGCAGCCCCAGACAGGGCGGCACTGAAGCTTTCTTT. Protein: CASSPRQGGTEAFF. The gene calls are TRBV7-9 and TRBJ1-1; 7 nucleotides match TRBD1. The germline V gene encodes CDR1 SEHNR and CDR2 FQNEAQ (reference sequence). Losses at the gene ends were 5 bases for V and 4 bases for J; bases not matched to a gene: 7. CDR3 length equals 14 residues.

A few counts support this clone. The rearrangement links TRBV5-4 to TRBJ2-7; 9 bases align to TRBD2. The J segment lost 6 bases and the V segment lost 3 bases, leaving 7 bases of the junction unmatched. The V gene's germline CDR1 is SGHNT and CDR2 YYREEE (reference sequence). The CDR3 sequence is 14 residues long. CDR3 region: CASSSNSGSGEQYF. DNA of the CDR3: TGTGCCAGCAGCTCCAATAGCGGGAGTGGCGAGCAGTACTTC.

V and J are TRBV9 and TRBJ1-4, with D possibly being TRBD1 (6 bases). Germline assignment: CDR1 SGDLS and CDR2 YYNGEE. The CDR3 extends over 15 amino acids. V was cut by 0 bases and J by 8 bases, with 14 bases left in between. CDR3 sequence: CASSVDVGQGEKLFF. In DNA, the CDR3 is TGTGCCAGCAGCGTAGATGTTGGTCAGGGGGAAAAACTGTTTTTT.

Here the CDR3 DNA reads TGTGCCAGCAGTCCAGGGTTGGCTGAAAAACTGTTTTTT. This sequence encodes CASSPGLAEKLFF. V usage is TRBV2 and J usage is TRBJ1-4; weak D call: TRBD1 (5 bases). Germline V gene sequence: CDR1 SNHLY, CDR2 FYNNEI. The CDR3 runs to 13 residues. Deletions cut 5 bases from V and 7 bases from J, with 11 bases between.

About this clone: An end of the junction differs from the germline gene, which may be a read error. The rearrangement joins TRBV7-7 to TRBJ2-5; the match to TRBD1 covers 9 bases. The last part of the DNA fits TRBJ2-7 better; the J call may be wrong. The V gene's germline CDR1 is SSHAT and CDR2 FNYEAQ (reference sequence). This CDR3 is built from 15 residues. The CDR3 sequence is CASSPAGTGTYEQYF. DNA of the CDR3: TGTGCTAGCAGCCCGGCCGGGACAGGGACCTACGAGCAGTACTTC.

The chain has TRBV25-1 and TRBJ2-7, with 7 bases identical to TRBD1. The CDR3 is made up of 15 amino acids. J gave up 2 bases and V 3 bases, and 7 bases lay outside the gene matches. Germline V gives CDR1 MGHDK, CDR2 SYGVNS. CDR3: CASSDPRQGPYEQYF. In DNA, the CDR3 is TGTGCCAGCAGTGATCCAAGACAGGGACCCTACGAGCAGTACTTC.

The chain combines TRBV2 with TRBJ2-5; TRBD1 matches 8 bases. The length of the CDR3 is 15 residues. Germline V lookup: CDR1 SNHLY, CDR2 FYNNEI. Trimming at V came to 3 bases and at J to 4 bases, leaving 7 bases not matched to a gene. This CDR3 is CASSEGTGTRETQYF. CDR3 nucleotides: TGTGCCAGCAGTGAGGGGACAGGTACAAGAGAGACCCAGTACTTC. The full variable domain, its missing parts supplied by reference TRBV2 and TRBJ2-5, is EPEVTQTPSHQVTQMGQEVILRCVPISNHLYFYWYRQILGQKVEFLVSFYNNEISEKSEIFDDQFSVERPDGSNFTLKIRSTKLEDSAMYFCASSEGTGTRETQYFGPGTRLLVL.

V is TRBV6-6 and J is TRBJ1-1; D may be TRBD1 (5 bases). CDR1 is MNHNY and CDR2 is SVGAGI in the germline V gene (reference sequence). The CDR3 totals 13 residues. V was trimmed by 0 bases and J by 11 bases, leaving 13 bases between them. The CDR3 loop reads CASSYSQGEDAFF. Written as DNA, the CDR3 is TGTGCCAGCAGTTACTCCCAGGGCGAAGATGCTTTCTTT.

The chain is built from TRBV14 and TRBJ1-1; D possibly corresponds to TRBD1 (5 bases). The CDR3 consists of 13 residues. Germline CDR1 reads SGHDN; CDR2 reads FVKESK. The ends were cut back, 1 base at V and 9 bases at J, with 12 bases in the middle. The CDR3 loop reads CASSQVEGFKAFF. CDR3 in DNA: TGTGCCAGCAGCCAAGTGGAGGGGTTTAAAGCTTTCTTT.

The chain has TRBV6-4 and TRBJ1-5, with D maybe TRBD1 (6 bases). CDR3 length: 13 residues. The germline V and J ends were trimmed by 9 bases and 6 bases, with 15 bases remaining between them. The germline gives CDR1 MRHNA, CDR2 SNTAGT. CDR3 nucleotides: TGTGCCAGTCAACGGACAGTCGGTCAGCCCCAGCATTTT. This encodes CASQRTVGQPQHF.

J is TRBJ1-5 and V is TRBV6-1; TRBD1 matches 9 bases. Germline assignment: CDR1 MNHNS and CDR2 SASEGT. After removal of 6 bases from V and 7 bases from J, the junction contained 10 bases not matched to a gene. The CDR3 loop spans 15 amino acids. For the CDR3, the DNA is TGTGCCAGCAGCTCCGGGACAGGGACATGGCAGCCCCAGCATTTT. It encodes CASSSGTGTWQPQHF.

J is TRBJ1-3 and V is TRBV7-8; D is unclear. This CDR3 is built from 14 residues. The germline V and J ends were trimmed by 6 bases and 0 bases, with 9 bases remaining between them. Per the germline V gene, CDR1 is SGHVS and CDR2 is FQNEAQ. CDR3 residues: CASSPKSSGNTIYF. DNA for the CDR3: TGTGCCAGCAGTCCGAAGAGCTCTGGAAACACCATATATTTT.

This clone was seen a handful of times. The chain carries TRBV9 and TRBJ2-6, with D possibly TRBD2 on 5 matching bases. Germline V gives CDR1 SGDLS, CDR2 YYNGEE. The ends were cut back, 1 base at V and 2 bases at J, with 7 bases in the middle. The CDR3 is made up of 15 amino acids. This chain's CDR3 is CASSVRGTGANVLTF. The DNA of the CDR3 is TGTGCCAGCAGCGTACGGGGTACTGGGGCCAACGTCCTGACTTTC.

This clone was counted a single time. The chain joins TRBV28 to TRBJ1-5; D is uncertain. Trimming removed 3 bases from V and 7 bases from J, with 16 bases in between. Germline CDR1 MDHEN, CDR2 SYDVKM. This CDR3 spans 15 amino acids. CDR3 loop: CASSFGGVQIQPQHF. In DNA, the CDR3 is TGTGCCAGCAGTTTTGGAGGCGTCCAGATACAGCCCCAGCATTTT.

A word on this clone: An end of the junction differs from the germline gene, which may be a read error. The chain combines TRBV6-1 with TRBJ1-1; D is perhaps TRBD1 (6 bases). Germline CDR1 and CDR2: MNHNS and SASEGT. The CDR3 covers 13 residues. For the CDR3, the DNA is TGTGCCACACGTACAGGGTGGAATACTGAAGCTTTATTT. It codes for CATRTGWNTEALF.

This chain joins TRBV30 and TRBJ1-1; D gene ambiguous. The V and J ends lost 7 bases and 5 bases respectively, with 11 bases between them. The CDR3 spans 11 residues. Germline assignment: CDR1 GTSNPN and CDR2 SVGIG (reference sequence). This chain's CDR3 is CASSSVTEAFF. CDR3 bases: TGTGCCTCGTCGTCTGTGACTGAAGCTTTCTTT.

In its sample, this clone was seen a few times. V is TRBV20-1 and J is TRBJ1-2; 9 nucleotides line up with TRBD1. CDR1 is DFQATT, CDR2 SNEGSKA, per germline (reference sequence). This CDR3 is 11 amino acids long. Losses at the gene ends were 7 bases for V and 3 bases for J; bases not matched to a gene: 0. The CDR3 DNA reads TGCAGTGGGACAGGGGACTATGGCTACACCTTC. This encodes CSGTGDYGYTF.

The J gene is TRBJ1-3, the V gene TRBV6-1, with TRBD1 matching over 10 bases. The germline gives CDR1 MNHNS, CDR2 SASEGT. The V segment lost 2 bases and the J segment 0 bases; nucleotides outside the gene matches: 7. The CDR3 has 18 residues. As DNA, the CDR3 is TGTGCCAGCAGTGAAATTGGGACAGGGGCCCTCTCTGGAAACACCATATATTTT. Protein: CASSEIGTGALSGNTIYF.

The chain joins TRBV27 to TRBJ2-7, with a tentative D call TRBD1 (6 bases). There are 16 residues in the CDR3. Looked up from germline, CDR1 is MNHEY and CDR2 is SMNVEV (reference sequence). V was pared by 5 bases and J by 9 bases, with 26 bases between. CDR3 sequence: CASSLLPGQRGFGQYF. CDR3 nucleotides: TGTGCCAGCAGTCTATTGCCGGGGCAGAGGGGGTTCGGGCAGTACTTC.

The table lists this clone with a count of one. The rearrangement links TRBV6-1 to TRBJ2-7; a weak D match, TRBD2 (6 bases). The CDR3 sequence is 15 residues long. Germline CDR1 reads MNHNS; CDR2 reads SASEGT. Trimming took off 4 bases at V and 0 bases at J, with 13 bases between the two ends. For the CDR3, the DNA is TGTGCCAGCAGTGGGGGGGACGGGGGCTCCTACGAGCAGTACTTC. Its protein product is CASSGGDGGSYEQYF.